This T cell receptor beta chain was identified during a study of control samples from healthy donors and cancer patients (dated by TCRdb to about 2020). The library was built by means of the immunoSEQ multiplex PCR assay. TCRdb took over this immuneACCESS table, retaining in-frame rearrangements with V and J assigned. Such tables are incomplete; in checked studies, under half of the missing clones stem from an unresolved V gene, and the remainder is unexplained. The sample has 60,000 to 75,000 clones on record, approximately 84% of them singletons. Approximately 30% of the sample rests with the top ten. Comment on this clone: What antigen it recognizes has not been identified. Base-call qualities are not available, and no considerably larger clone is one nucleotide away.

The V end loses 0 bases and the J end loses 0 bases, and a stretch of 5 bases separates them. Including the terminal cysteine and phenylalanine, the CDR3 comprises 14 residues. CDR3 DNA is the only sequence kept; it has 42 bases, read in frame from the first base. CDR1 and CDR2, looked up from the germline V gene, are SGHDT and YYEEEE. The source of this sequence is a man aged 50 to 60 in good health. The specimen sequenced was blood. The rearranged segments are TRBV5-6 and TRBJ2-3; the D gene cannot be named for sure. The CDR3 here reads CASSLASSTDTQYF. The DNA is as follows: TGTGCCAGCAGCTTGGCGTCTAGCACAGATACGCAGTATTTT.